This TCR beta chain was identified during a study of CD8+ T cells in alopecia areata. General study results and limits: Affected scalp, especially in alopecia totalis/universalis, had a higher clonality than normal scalp did.

As to this clone: As yet, its antigen is unknown.

Trimming cost V 2 bases and J 1 base, with 11 bases left between them. This CDR3 comprises 14 residues. CDR1 and CDR2 (germline): GTSNPN, SVGIG (reference sequence). Once RNA had been extracted, it was reverse transcribed into cDNA to act as the sequencing template. Sequencing was performed with immunoSEQ multiplex PCR; in TCRdb, only in-frame clones are kept and a portion is missing. The sample includes 110,000 to 150,000 clones, approximately 56% of them seen just once. The receptor comes from a human donor in good health. The V call is TRBV30, the J call TRBJ1-1; no firm D call. Sequenced material: CD8+ T cells sorted from blood. The CDR3 here is CAWSSPLPNTEAFF. In DNA, the CDR3 is TGTGCCTGGAGTTCCCCCCTCCCGAACACTGAAGCTTTCTTT.